Reported below is one T cell receptor (beta chain). Repertoires were generated with immunoSEQ multiplex PCR, while TCRdb's copy carries only in-frame clones and drops some. The sample lists tens of thousands of clones, approximately 83% occurring once. The sample comes from a study of T cells in localized non-small cell lung cancer. From germline, CDR1 is GTSNPN and CDR2 SVGIG (reference sequence). V lost 5 bases and J lost 8; bases outside the gene matches: 10. This CDR3 spans 14 amino acids. The specimen was PBMCs, collected before any cancer treatment. V and J are TRBV30 and TRBJ1-2; 11 positions agree with TRBD1. The sequence was obtained from a man between 40 and 70 years old with stage II lung adenocarcinoma. CDR3 sequence: CAWGTGQGALGYTF. CDR3 DNA sequence: TGTGCCTGGGGAACTGGACAGGGGGCTTTGGGCTACACCTTC.